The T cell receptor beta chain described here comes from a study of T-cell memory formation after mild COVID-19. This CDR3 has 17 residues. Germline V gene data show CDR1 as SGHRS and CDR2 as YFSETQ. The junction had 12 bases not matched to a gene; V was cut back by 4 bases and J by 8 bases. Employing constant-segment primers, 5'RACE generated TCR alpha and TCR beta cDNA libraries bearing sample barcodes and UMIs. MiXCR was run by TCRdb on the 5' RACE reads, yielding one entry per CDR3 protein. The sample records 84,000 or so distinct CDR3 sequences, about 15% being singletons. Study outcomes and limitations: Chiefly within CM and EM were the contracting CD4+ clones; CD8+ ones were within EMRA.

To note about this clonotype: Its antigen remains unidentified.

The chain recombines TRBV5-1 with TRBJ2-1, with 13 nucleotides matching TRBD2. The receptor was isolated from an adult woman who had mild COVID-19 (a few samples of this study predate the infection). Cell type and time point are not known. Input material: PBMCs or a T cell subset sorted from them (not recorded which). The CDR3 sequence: CASSPRGLAGPSDEQFF. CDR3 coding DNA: TGCGCCAGCAGCCCCCGGGGACTAGCGGGGCCCTCGGATGAGCAGTTCTTC. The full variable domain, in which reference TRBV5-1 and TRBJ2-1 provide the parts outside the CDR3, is KAGVTQTPRYLIKTRGQQVTLSCSPISGHRSVSWYQQTPGQGLQFLFEYFSETQRNKGNFPGRFSGRQFSNSRSEMNVSTLELGDSALYLCASSPRGLAGPSDEQFFGPGTRLTVL.